These 4 T cell receptor beta chains originate from one sample sequenced in a study of blood T cell repertoires in COVID-19 (TCRdb year 2020). Libraries were made using the immunoSEQ multiplex PCR assay. Sourced from immuneACCESS, this table was stored by TCRdb with only in-frame sequences that have V and J called. A share of the clones is absent; for the studies checked, an unresolved V gene accounts for under half, and the remainder has no known explanation. The sample table holds 200,000 to 250,000 clones, of which approximately 82% were seen once. Approximately 4% of the sample is held by the ten biggest clonotypes. The specimen was peripheral blood. These receptors were collected from a woman older than 75 with acute or convalescent COVID-19.

This chain links TRBV11-2 with TRBJ2-1, with D maybe TRBD1 (5 bases). This CDR3 is 14 amino acids long. Trimming stripped 5 bases from V and 6 bases from J, with 14 bases between. Germline assignment: CDR1 SGHAT and CDR2 FQNNGV. CDR3 in DNA: TGTGCCAGCAGCGACGCGGCAGGGCGCAATGAGCAGTTCTTC. It is translated as CASSDAAGRNEQFF.

The chain joins TRBV3-1 (or the pseudogene TRBV3-2) to TRBJ1-2; a possible D gene is TRBD1 (6 bases). V was trimmed by 4 bases and J by 5 bases, leaving 14 bases between them. This CDR3 contains 14 residues. CDR1 LGHDT and CDR2 YNNKEL come from the germline V gene (reference sequence). CDR3 region: CASSPGEGPYGYTF. In DNA, the CDR3 is TGTGCCAGCAGCCCAGGGGAAGGGCCTTATGGCTACACCTTC.

There are a few counts of this clone. CDR3 bases: TGTGCCAGCAGCCCGGATGTGGGTCGGGACACTGAAGCTTTCTTT. Protein sequence: CASSPDVGRDTEAFF. The rearrangement joins TRBV5-6 to TRBJ1-1; the D is unclear. Per germline, CDR1 SGHDT and CDR2 YYEEEE. V shed 4 bases and J shed 3 bases, with 16 bases lying between them. The CDR3 length is 15 residues. Variable domain in full (rest from reference TRBV5-6 and TRBJ1-1): DAGVTQSPTHLIKTRGQQVTLRCSPKSGHDTVSWYQQALGQGPQFIFQYYEEEERQRGNFPDRFSGHQFPNYSSELNVNALLLGDSALYLCASSPDVGRDTEAFFGQGTRLTVV.

This clone has a count of ten or more. V is TRBV5-6 and J is TRBJ1-4; TRBD1 matches 10 bases. V trimming: 4 bases; J trimming: 7 bases; junction bases outside the gene matches: 7. The germline V gene has CDR1 SGHDT and CDR2 YYEEEE. CDR3 size: 15 residues. In DNA form, the CDR3 reads TGTGCCAGCAGCAGAGGACAGGGGGGAGGTGAAAAACTGTTTTTT. Translating gives CASSRGQGGGEKLFF.